This T cell receptor (beta chain) is drawn from a study of blood T cells in healthy people across ages. At least ten counts were recorded for this clonotype. Trimming left V 4 bases short and J 5 bases short, with 19 bases between. Germline loops: CDR1 SGHRS, CDR2 YFSETQ. The CDR3 has 17 residues. Alongside a J-beta primer mix, a sample-barcoded 5' primer served in a second PCR lasting about 7 to 11 cycles. From the 5' RACE reads, TCRdb called clonotypes with MiXCR, one entry per CDR3 protein. Among 900,000 to 950,000 distinct CDR3 sequences listed, approximately 32% were seen once. These records were also assigned to another study, of T cells of mothers and their children. That investigation notes: Over 8 million reads per mother and roughly 3 million per child were obtained. Overlap measured in related mother-child pairs was slightly, non-significantly higher than in unrelated pairs.

V usage is TRBV5-1 and J usage is TRBJ1-6, with D tentatively TRBD1 (6 bases). The specimen sequenced was blood. The sequence was collected from a woman aged 40 to 55 in good health. CDR3 nucleotide sequence: TGCGCCAGCAGCCGGACAGCGCCCTCCCAAAATAATTCACCCCTCCACTTT. Amino acids: CASSRTAPSQNNSPLHF. Drawing the rest from reference TRBV5-1 and TRBJ1-6, the complete variable domain is KAGVTQTPRYLIKTRGQQVTLSCSPISGHRSVSWYQQTPGQGLQFLFEYFSETQRNKGNFPGRFSGRQFSNSRSEMNVSTLELGDSALYLCASSRTAPSQNNSPLHFGNGTRLTVT.